The clone carrying this T cell receptor beta chain was found once. Antigen unknown. The assay was immunoSEQ multiplex PCR, and TCRdb's table has in-frame clones only and misses some. The data hold around 130,000 clones, with 80% to 95% observed a single time. The data stem from a study of T cell responses to AZD1222 COVID-19 vaccine. Study-wide points: Regions 160-218 and 743-854 held dominance among vaccine-associated CD4 TCRs, which spanned spike. Reportedly, nearly half of unique spike TCRs recognized epitopes outside B.1.351/B.1.1.7 mutations. The study identified only a handful of AZD1222 recipients as seropositive at baseline. Researchers took repertoire samples only after the peak T cell response had come.

Germline V gives CDR1 SGHNT, CDR2 YENEEA. V was clipped by 3 bases and J by 1 base, with 6 bases between them. This CDR3 contains 13 residues. V is TRBV11-3 and J is TRBJ1-1; the D is unclear. The specimen comprised peripheral blood, sampled 28 days after the second AZD1222 dose. The source is an adult who received the AZD1222 COVID-19 vaccine. The CDR3 nucleotides read TGTGCCAGCAGCTTGAGCGCGAACACTGAAGCTTTCTTT. It is translated as CASSLSANTEAFF.